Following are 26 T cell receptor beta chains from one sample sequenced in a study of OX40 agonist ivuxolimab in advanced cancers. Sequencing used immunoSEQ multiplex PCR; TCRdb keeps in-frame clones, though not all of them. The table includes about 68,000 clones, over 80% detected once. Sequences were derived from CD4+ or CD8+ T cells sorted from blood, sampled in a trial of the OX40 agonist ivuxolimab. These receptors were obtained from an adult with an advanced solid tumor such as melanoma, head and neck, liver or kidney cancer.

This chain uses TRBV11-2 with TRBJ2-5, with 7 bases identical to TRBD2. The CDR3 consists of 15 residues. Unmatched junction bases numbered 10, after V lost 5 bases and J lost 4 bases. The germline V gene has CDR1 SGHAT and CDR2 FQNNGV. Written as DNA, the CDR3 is TGTGCCAGCAGCGGAGCCCGGGACTATGGAGAGACCCAGTACTTC. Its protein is CASSGARDYGETQYF.

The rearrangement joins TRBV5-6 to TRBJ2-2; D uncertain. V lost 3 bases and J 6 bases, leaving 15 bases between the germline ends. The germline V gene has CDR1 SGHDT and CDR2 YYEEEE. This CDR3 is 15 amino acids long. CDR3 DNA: TGTGCCAGCAGCTACCAGACCCTGTCTGCCGGGGAGCTGTTTTTT. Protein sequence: CASSYQTLSAGELFF.

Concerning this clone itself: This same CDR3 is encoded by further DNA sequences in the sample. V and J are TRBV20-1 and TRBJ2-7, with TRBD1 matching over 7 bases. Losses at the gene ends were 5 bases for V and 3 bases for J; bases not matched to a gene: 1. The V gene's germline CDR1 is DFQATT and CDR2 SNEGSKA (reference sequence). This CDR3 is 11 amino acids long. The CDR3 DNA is TGCAGTGCTGGGGACAGCTACGAGCAGTACTTC. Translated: CSAGDSYEQYF.

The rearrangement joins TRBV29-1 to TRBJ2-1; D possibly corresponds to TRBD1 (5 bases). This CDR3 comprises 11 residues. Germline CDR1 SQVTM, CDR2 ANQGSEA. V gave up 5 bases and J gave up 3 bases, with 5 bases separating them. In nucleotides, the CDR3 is TGCAGCGTTCAGGGCTACAATGAGCAGTTCTTC. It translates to CSVQGYNEQFF.

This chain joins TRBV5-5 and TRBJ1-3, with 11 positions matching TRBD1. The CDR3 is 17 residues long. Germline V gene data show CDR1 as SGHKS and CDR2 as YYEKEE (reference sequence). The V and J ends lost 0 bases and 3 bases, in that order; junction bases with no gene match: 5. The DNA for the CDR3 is TGTGCCAGCAGCTTGGAGAGGACAGGGGGCTTTGGAAACACCATATATTTT. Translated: CASSLERTGGFGNTIYF. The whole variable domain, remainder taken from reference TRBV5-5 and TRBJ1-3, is DAGVTQSPTHLIKTRGQQVTLRCSPISGHKSVSWYQQVLGQGPQFIFQYYEKEERGRGNFPDRFSARQFPNYSSELNVNALLLGDSALYLCASSLERTGGFGNTIYFGEGSWLTVV.

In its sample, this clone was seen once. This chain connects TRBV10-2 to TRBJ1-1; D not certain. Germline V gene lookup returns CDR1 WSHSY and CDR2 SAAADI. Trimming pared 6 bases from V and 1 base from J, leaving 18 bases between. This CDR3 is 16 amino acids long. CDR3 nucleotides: TGCGCCAGCAGCTCGGTGGGCGAGGGCCCGAACACTGAAGCTTTCTTT. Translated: CASSSVGEGPNTEAFF.

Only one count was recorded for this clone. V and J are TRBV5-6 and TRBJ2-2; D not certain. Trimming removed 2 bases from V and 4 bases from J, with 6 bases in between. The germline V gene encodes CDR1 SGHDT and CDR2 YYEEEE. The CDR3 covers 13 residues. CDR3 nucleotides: TGTGCCAGCAGCTTCATGACCACCGGGGAGCTGTTTTTT. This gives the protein CASSFMTTGELFF.

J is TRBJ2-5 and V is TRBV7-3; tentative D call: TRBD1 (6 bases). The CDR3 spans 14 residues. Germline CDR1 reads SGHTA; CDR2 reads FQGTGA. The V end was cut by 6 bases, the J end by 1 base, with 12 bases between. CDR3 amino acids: CASSKQGPQETQYF. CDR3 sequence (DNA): TGTGCCAGCAGTAAACAGGGACCCCAAGAGACCCAGTACTTC.

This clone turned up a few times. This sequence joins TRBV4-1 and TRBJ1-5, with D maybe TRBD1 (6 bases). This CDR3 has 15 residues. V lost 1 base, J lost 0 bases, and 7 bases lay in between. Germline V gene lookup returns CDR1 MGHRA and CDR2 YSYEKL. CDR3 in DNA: TGCGCCAGCAGCCAAGTCAGGGGTAGCAATCAGCCCCAGCATTTT. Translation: CASSQVRGSNQPQHF.

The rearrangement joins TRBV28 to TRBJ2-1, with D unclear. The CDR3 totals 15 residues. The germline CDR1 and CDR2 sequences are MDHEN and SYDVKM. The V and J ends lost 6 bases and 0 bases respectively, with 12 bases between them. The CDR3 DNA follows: TGTGCCAGCAGCCAGACTCCCAGCTCCTACAATGAGCAGTTCTTC. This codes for CASSQTPSSYNEQFF.

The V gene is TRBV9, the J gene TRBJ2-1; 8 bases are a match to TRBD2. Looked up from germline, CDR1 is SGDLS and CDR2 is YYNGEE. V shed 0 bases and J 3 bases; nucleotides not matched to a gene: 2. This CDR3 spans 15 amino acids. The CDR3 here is CASSVVAGGYNEQFF. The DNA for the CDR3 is TGTGCCAGCAGCGTAGTGGCGGGGGGCTACAATGAGCAGTTCTTC.

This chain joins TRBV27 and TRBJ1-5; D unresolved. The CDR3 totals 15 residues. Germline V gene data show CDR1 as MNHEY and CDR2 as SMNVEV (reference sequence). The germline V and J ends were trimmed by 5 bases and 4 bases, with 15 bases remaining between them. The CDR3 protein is CASSPYTGGNQPQHF. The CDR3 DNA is TGTGCCAGCAGTCCCTACACGGGTGGAAATCAGCCCCAGCATTTT.

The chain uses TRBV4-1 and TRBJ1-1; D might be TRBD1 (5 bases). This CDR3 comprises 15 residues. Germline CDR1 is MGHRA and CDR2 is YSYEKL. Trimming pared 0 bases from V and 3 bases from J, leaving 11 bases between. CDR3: CASSQERRGDTEAFF. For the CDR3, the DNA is TGCGCCAGCAGCCAAGAGAGGCGGGGGGACACTGAAGCTTTCTTT.

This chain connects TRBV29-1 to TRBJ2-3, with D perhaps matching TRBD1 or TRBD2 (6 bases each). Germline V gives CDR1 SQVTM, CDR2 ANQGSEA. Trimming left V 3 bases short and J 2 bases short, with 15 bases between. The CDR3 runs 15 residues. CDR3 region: CSVEIWGANTDTQYF. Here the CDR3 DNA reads TGCAGCGTTGAGATCTGGGGGGCCAACACAGATACGCAGTATTTT.

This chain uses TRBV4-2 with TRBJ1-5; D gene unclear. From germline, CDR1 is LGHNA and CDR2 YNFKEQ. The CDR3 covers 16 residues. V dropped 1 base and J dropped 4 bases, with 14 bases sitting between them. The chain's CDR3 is CASSQGPASGNQPQHF. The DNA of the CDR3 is TGTGCCAGCAGCCAAGGCCCCGCCAGTGGTAATCAGCCCCAGCATTTT.

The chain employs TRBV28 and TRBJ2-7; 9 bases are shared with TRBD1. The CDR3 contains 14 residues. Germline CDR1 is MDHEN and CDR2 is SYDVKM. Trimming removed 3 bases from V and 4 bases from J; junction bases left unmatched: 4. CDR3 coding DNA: TGTGCCAGCAGTTTCGAACAGGGGGCTTACGAGCAGTACTTC. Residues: CASSFEQGAYEQYF.

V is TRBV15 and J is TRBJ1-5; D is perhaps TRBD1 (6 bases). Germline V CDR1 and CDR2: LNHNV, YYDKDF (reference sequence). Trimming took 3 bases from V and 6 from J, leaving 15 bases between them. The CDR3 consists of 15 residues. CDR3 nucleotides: TGTGCCACCAGCAGGACCTGGACAGTGGGTCAGCCCCAGCATTTT. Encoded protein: CATSRTWTVGQPQHF.

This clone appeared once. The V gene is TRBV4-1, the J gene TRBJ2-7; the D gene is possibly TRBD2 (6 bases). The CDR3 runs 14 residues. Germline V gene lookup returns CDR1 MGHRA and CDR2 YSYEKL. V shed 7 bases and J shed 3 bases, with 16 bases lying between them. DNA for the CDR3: TGCGCCAGCACCCTCGGGACCGGGAGCTACGAGCAGTACTTC. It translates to CASTLGTGSYEQYF.

The CDR3 DNA sequence: TGTGCCAGCAGCTCCCTCGAGCGGGAGCAGTACTTC. This gives the protein CASSSLEREQYF. The chain joins TRBV7-9 to TRBJ2-7; maybe TRBD2 (5 bases). V gave up 4 bases and J gave up 7 bases, with 11 bases separating them. This CDR3 has 12 residues. Germline V CDR1 and CDR2: SEHNR, FQNEAQ (reference sequence).

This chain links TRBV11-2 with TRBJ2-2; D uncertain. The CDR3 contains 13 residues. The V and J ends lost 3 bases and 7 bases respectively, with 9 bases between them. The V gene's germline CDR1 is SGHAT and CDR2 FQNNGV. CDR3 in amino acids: CASSLFGYGELFF. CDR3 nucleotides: TGTGCCAGCAGCTTGTTCGGCTACGGGGAGCTGTTTTTT.

The CDR3 region has the DNA TGCAGCGTCACCGCCCAGAGCCCCTACGAGCAGTACTTC. It codes for CSVTAQSPYEQYF. This chain links TRBV29-1 with TRBJ2-7; D ambiguous. In germline, CDR1 is SQVTM, CDR2 ANQGSEA. Between the trimmed V and J ends, which lost 6 bases and 2 bases, there was a span of 14 bases. This CDR3 contains 13 residues.

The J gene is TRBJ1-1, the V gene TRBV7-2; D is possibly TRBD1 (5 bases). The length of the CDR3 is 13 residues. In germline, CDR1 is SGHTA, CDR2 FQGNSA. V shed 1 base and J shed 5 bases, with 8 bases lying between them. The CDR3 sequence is CASSLGEGTEAFF. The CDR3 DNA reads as TGTGCCAGCAGCTTAGGGGAGGGGACTGAAGCTTTCTTT.

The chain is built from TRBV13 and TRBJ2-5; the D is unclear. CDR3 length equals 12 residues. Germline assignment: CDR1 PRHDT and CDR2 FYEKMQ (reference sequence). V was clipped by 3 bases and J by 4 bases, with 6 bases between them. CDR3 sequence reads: CASSFTGETQYF. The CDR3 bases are TGTGCCAGCAGCTTTACGGGAGAGACCCAGTACTTC.

The CDR3 reads CASSTLPGQGANEQFF. CDR3 bases: TGTGCCAGCAGTACCCTCCCGGGACAGGGGGCTAATGAGCAGTTCTTC. The chain combines TRBV27 with TRBJ2-1; 12 positions match TRBD1. The CDR3 covers 16 residues. Unmatched junction bases numbered 9, after V lost 5 bases and J lost 7 bases. Germline V CDR1 and CDR2: MNHEY, SMNVEV (reference sequence).

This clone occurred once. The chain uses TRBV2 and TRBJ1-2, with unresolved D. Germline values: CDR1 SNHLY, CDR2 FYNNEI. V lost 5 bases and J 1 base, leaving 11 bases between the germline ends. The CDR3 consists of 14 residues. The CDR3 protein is CASSRVRDNYGYTF. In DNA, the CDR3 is TGTGCCAGCAGTAGAGTTCGGGATAACTATGGCTACACCTTC.

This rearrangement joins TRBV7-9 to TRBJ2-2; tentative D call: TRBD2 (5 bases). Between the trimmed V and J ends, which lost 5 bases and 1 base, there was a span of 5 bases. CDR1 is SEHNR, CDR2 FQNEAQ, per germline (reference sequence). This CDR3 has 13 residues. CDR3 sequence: CASSRGNTGELFF. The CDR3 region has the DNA TGTGCCAGCAGCCGGGGGAACACCGGGGAGCTGTTTTTT.